Shown below are 9 T cell receptor beta chains from a single sample sequenced in a study of T cell responses to AZD1222 COVID-19 vaccine. The assay was immunoSEQ multiplex PCR, and TCRdb's table has in-frame clones only and misses some. The sample has under 130,000 clones; roughly 89% are singletons. Sequenced material: peripheral blood, taken 28 days after the second AZD1222 dose. The origin of the receptors is an adult who received the AZD1222 COVID-19 vaccine.

The V and J genes are TRBV18 and TRBJ2-7; 9 nucleotides line up with TRBD1. V gave up 3 bases and J gave up 7 bases; unmatched junction bases: 22. The germline gives CDR1 KGHSH, CDR2 LQKENI. The CDR3 consists of 19 residues. The CDR3 reads CASSPRDRDVRGGSGEQYF. As DNA, the CDR3 is TGTGCCAGCTCACCGCGGGACAGGGATGTCCGAGGGGGCTCTGGGGAGCAGTACTTC.

The V call is TRBV11-2, the J call TRBJ1-2; 7 bases are a match to TRBD1. Germline V gene sequence: CDR1 SGHAT, CDR2 FQNNGV. V lost 4 bases and J lost 6; bases outside the gene matches: 11. CDR3 length: 15 residues. This CDR3 reads CASSSLWRGQDGYTF. The CDR3 region has the DNA TGTGCCAGCAGCTCGCTGTGGAGGGGGCAGGATGGCTACACCTTC.

The chain links TRBV28 to TRBJ1-6; the match to TRBD1 covers 10 bases. V shed 6 bases and J 14 bases; nucleotides not matched to a gene: 10. Germline V gene data show CDR1 as MDHEN and CDR2 as SYDVKM. The CDR3 has 14 amino acids. CDR3 DNA sequence: TGTGCCAGCAGACCGGGACAGGGGTTTCGAACCCTCCACTTT. Translating it yields CASRPGQGFRTLHF.

The chain combines TRBV2 with TRBJ1-2, with D possibly TRBD1 on 5 matching bases. Deletions cut 4 bases from V and 0 bases from J, with 6 bases between. The V gene's germline CDR1 is SNHLY and CDR2 FYNNEI. The CDR3 covers 13 residues. The CDR3 nucleotides read TGTGCCAGCAGTGGACAGCCTAACTATGGCTACACCTTC. It yields the protein CASSGQPNYGYTF.

The genes are TRBV11-1 and TRBJ2-1; no clear D. This CDR3 is built from 16 residues. V lost 5 bases and J lost 3, with 17 bases in between. Germline V lookup: CDR1 SGHAT, CDR2 FQDESV (reference sequence). Here the CDR3 reads CASSPSWPANYNEQFF. CDR3 in DNA: TGTGCCAGCAGCCCCTCGTGGCCGGCTAACTACAATGAGCAGTTCTTC.

V and J are TRBV19 and TRBJ2-6; perhaps TRBD2 as D (5 bases). In germline, CDR1 is LNHDA, CDR2 SQIVND (reference sequence). With 3 bases removed from V and 0 bases from J, the gap between germline ends came to 6 bases. This CDR3 comprises 15 residues. The CDR3 sequence is CASSIGVSGANVLTF. Written as DNA, the CDR3 is TGTGCCAGTAGTATCGGGGTCTCTGGGGCCAACGTCCTGACTTTC.

This chain uses TRBV7-9 with TRBJ2-4; the D is unclear. CDR3 length equals 14 residues. V gave up 10 bases and J gave up 7 bases, with 20 bases separating them. Germline V lookup: CDR1 SEHNR, CDR2 FQNEAQ (reference sequence). The CDR3 loop is CATEDTSRSNIQYF. DNA for the CDR3: TGTGCCACCGAAGACACCTCCCGGTCGAACATTCAGTACTTC.

For this clone: A junction end diverges from the germline sequence, so it may reflect a read error. The sample has other DNA sequences that encode this CDR3 too. This chain uses TRBV5-4 with TRBJ1-1; TRBD1 aligns across 10 bases. Germline-derived CDR1 and CDR2 are SGHNT and YYREEE (reference sequence). This CDR3 spans 16 amino acids. CDR3 in amino acids: CASSSWTGGAITEAFF. The CDR3 DNA reads as TGTGCCAGCAGCTCCTGGACAGGGGGGGCGATCACTGAAGCCTTCTTT.

J is TRBJ1-2 and V is TRBV12-5; D is possibly TRBD1 (6 bases). The V gene lost 5 bases and the J gene lost 8 bases, with 18 bases spanning the gap. Germline-derived CDR1 and CDR2 are LGHNT and FRNRAP. The CDR3 contains 14 residues. This CDR3 reads CASGSETGFFGYTF. CDR3 nucleotides: TGTGCTAGTGGTAGCGAAACAGGGTTTTTCGGCTACACCTTC.